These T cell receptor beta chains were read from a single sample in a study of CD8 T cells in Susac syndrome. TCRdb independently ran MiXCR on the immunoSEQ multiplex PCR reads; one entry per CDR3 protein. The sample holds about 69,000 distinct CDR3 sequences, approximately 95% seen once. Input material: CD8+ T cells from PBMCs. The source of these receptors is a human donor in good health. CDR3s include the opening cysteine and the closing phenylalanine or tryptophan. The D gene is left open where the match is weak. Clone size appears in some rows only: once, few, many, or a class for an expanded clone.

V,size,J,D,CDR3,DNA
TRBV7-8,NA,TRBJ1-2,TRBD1,CASSLGDRGHPGGYTF,TGTGCCAGCAGCTTAGGGGACAGGGGGCACCCGGGTGGCTACACCTTC
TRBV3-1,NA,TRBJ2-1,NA,CASSQKENEQFF,TGTGCCAGCAGCCAGAAGGAAAATGAGCAGTTCTTC
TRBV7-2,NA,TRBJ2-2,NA,CASSLYRATGELFF,TGTGCCAGCAGCTTATACAGGGCCACCGGGGAGCTGTTTTTT
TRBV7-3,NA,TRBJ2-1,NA,CASSLGSTHNEQFF,TGTGCCAGCAGCTTAGGTTCGACTCACAATGAGCAGTTCTTC
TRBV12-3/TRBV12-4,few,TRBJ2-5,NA,CASSLAGIQETQYF,TGTGCCAGCAGTTTAGCGGGAATCCAAGAGACCCAGTACTTC
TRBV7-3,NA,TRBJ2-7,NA,CASSLNSGPYEQYF,TGTGCCAGCAGCTTAAACTCAGGGCCATACGAGCAGTACTTC
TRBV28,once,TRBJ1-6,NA,CASSLVPLDDNSPLHF,TGTGCCAGCAGTTTAGTCCCCTTGGATGATAATTCACCCCTCCACTTT
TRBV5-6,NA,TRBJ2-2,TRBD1,CASSALGQGDTGELFF,TGTGCCAGCAGCGCATTGGGACAGGGTGACACCGGGGAGCTGTTTTTT
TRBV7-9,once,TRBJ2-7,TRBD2,CASSLIAGDEQYF,TGTGCCAGCAGCCTAATCGCGGGGGACGAGCAGTACTTC
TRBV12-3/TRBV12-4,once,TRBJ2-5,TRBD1,CASTMTGGETQYF,TGTGCCAGCACCATGACAGGGGGGGAGACCCAGTACTTC
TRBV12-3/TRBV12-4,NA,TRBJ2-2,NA,CASTLGGELFF,TGTGCCAGCACCCTGGGCGGGGAGCTGTTTTTT
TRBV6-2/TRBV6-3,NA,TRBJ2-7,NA,CASSYSRQFEQYF,TGTGCCAGCAGTTACTCGCGGCAGTTCGAGCAGTACTTC
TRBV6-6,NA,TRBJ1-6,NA,CASSYGDGRINSPLHF,TGTGCCAGCAGTTACGGGGACGGACGGATTAATTCACCCCTCCACTTT
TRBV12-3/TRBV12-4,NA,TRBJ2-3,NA,CASRPYADTQYF,TGTGCCAGCAGGCCGTACGCAGATACGCAGTATTTT
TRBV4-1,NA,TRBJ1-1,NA,CASSLRANTEAFF,TGCGCCAGCAGCCTCAGGGCGAACACTGAAGCTTTCTTT
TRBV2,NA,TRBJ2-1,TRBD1,CASSEDGTDYNEQFF,TGTGCCAGCAGTGAGGATGGGACAGATTACAATGAGCAGTTCTTC
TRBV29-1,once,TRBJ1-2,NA,CSVSPDNYGYTF,TGCAGCGTTTCCCCCGACAACTATGGCTACACCTTC
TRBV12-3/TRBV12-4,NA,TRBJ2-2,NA,CASSRDGLNTGELFF,TGTGCCAGCAGTCGGGACGGACTGAACACCGGGGAGCTGTTTTTT
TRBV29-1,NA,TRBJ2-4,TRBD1,CSAKDRGAKNIQYF,TGCAGCGCAAAAGACAGGGGTGCCAAAAACATTCAGTACTTC
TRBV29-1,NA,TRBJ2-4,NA,CSVEGGLAKNIQYF,TGCAGCGTCGAAGGTGGGCTAGCCAAAAACATTCAGTACTTC
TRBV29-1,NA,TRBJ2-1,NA,CSVEGRSSDNEQFF,TGCAGCGTTGAAGGCAGGTCCAGCGACAATGAGCAGTTCTTC
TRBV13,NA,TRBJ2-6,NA,CASRGWGSGANVLTF,TGTGCCAGCAGGGGGTGGGGATCTGGGGCCAACGTCCTGACTTTC
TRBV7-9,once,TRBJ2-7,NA,CASSLEDGGAHSYEQYF,TGTGCCAGCAGCTTAGAGGATGGGGGCGCCCACTCCTACGAGCAGTACTTC
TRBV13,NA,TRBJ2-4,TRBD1,CASSLGTEENIQYF,TGTGCCAGCAGCCTAGGGACAGAAGAAAACATTCAGTACTTC
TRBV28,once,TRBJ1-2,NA,CASSLPGTLNYGYTF,TGTGCCAGCAGTCTCCCTGGGACATTGAACTATGGCTACACCTTC
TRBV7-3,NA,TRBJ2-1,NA,CASSPPDGYNEQFF,TGTGCCAGCAGCCCACCCGACGGATACAATGAGCAGTTCTTC
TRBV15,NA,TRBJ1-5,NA,CATSRDGNSNQPQHF,TGTGCCACCAGCAGAGATGGAAATAGCAATCAGCCCCAGCATTTT
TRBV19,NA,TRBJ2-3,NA,CASSILADTQYF,TGTGCCAGTAGTATCCTAGCAGATACGCAGTATTTT
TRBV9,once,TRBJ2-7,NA,CASSVAAGVTYEQYF,TGTGCCAGCAGCGTAGCGGCAGGAGTGACCTACGAGCAGTACTTC
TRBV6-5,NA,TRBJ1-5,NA,CASSYSIGDNQPQHF,TGTGCCAGCAGTTACTCGATTGGGGACAATCAGCCCCAGCATTTT
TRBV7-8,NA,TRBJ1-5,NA,CASLPGSTNQPQHF,TGTGCCAGCTTACCCGGGTCTACCAATCAGCCCCAGCATTTT
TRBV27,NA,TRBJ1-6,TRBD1,CASNIGGLGTPLHF,TGTGCCAGCAACATAGGGGGCCTGGGGACACCCCTCCACTTT
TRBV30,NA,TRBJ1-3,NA,CAWSRRSGNTIYF,TGTGCCTGGAGTCGAAGATCTGGAAACACCATATATTTT
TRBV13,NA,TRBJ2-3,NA,CASSFSGGLHTDTQYF,TGTGCCAGCAGCTTCAGTGGCGGGTTACACACAGATACGCAGTATTTT
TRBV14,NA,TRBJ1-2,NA,CASSPRSGYGYTF,TGTGCCAGCAGCCCAAGGTCGGGTTATGGCTACACCTTC
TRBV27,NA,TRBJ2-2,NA,CASSFPKNTGELFF,TGTGCCAGCAGTTTCCCGAAGAACACCGGGGAGCTGTTTTTT
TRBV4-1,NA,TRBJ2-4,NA,CASSQGDIQYF,TGCGCCAGCAGCCAAGGGGACATTCAGTACTTC
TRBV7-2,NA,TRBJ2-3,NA,CASMTPPSTQYF,TGTGCCAGCATGACCCCGCCCAGTACGCAGTATTTT
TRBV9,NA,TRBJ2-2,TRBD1,CASSVEGGQGNTGELFF,TGTGCCAGCAGCGTAGAGGGGGGACAGGGGAACACCGGGGAGCTGTTTTTT
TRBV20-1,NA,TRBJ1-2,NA,CSARENRYGYTF,TGCAGTGCTAGAGAAAACCGCTATGGCTACACCTTC
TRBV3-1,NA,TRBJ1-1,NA,CASSPQTTGFTEAFF,TGTGCCAGCAGCCCCCAAACTACAGGGTTCACTGAAGCTTTCTTT